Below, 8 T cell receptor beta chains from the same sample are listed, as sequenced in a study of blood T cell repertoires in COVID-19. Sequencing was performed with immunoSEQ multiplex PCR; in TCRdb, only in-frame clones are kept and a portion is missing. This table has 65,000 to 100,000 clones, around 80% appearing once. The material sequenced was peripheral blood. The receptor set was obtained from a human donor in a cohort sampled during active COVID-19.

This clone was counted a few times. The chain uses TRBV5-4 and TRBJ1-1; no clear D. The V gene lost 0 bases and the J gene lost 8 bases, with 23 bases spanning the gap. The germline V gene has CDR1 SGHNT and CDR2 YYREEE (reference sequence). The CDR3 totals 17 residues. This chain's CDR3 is CASSLGYAESTRGEAFF. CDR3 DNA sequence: TGTGCCAGCAGCTTGGGGTACGCCGAGTCGACCCGCGGGGAAGCTTTCTTT.

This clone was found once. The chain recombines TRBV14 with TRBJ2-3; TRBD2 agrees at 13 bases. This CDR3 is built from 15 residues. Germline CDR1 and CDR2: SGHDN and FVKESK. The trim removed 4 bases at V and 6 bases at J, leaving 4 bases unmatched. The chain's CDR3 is CASSRTSGGWDTQYF. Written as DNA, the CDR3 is TGTGCCAGCAGCCGGACTAGCGGGGGTTGGGATACGCAGTATTTT.

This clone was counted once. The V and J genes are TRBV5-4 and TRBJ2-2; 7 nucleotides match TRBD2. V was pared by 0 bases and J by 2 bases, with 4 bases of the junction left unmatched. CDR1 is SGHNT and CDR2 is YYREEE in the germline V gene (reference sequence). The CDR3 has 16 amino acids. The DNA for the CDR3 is TGTGCCAGCAGCTTGGATGCGGGGGTAAACACCGGGGAGCTGTTTTTT. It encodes CASSLDAGVNTGELFF.

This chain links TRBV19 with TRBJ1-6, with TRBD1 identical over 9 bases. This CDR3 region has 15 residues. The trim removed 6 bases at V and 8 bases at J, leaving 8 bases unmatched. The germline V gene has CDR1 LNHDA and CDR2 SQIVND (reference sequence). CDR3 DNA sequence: TGTGCCAGTAGAGGATACGGGACAGGGCATTCACCCCTCCACTTT. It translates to CASRGYGTGHSPLHF.

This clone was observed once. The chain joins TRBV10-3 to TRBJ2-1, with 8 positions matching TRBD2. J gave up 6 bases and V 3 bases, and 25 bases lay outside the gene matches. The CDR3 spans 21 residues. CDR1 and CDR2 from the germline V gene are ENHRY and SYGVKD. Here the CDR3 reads CAISDPGGLAGGTRGANEQFF. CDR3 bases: TGTGCCATCAGTGACCCCGGAGGTTTGGCGGGGGGAACTAGGGGGGCCAATGAGCAGTTCTTC.

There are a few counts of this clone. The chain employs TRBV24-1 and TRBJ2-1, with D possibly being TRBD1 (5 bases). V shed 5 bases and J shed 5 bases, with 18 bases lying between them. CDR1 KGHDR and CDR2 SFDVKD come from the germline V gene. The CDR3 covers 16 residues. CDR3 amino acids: CATSGSKGFQDNEQFF. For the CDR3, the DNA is TGTGCCACCAGTGGCTCGAAGGGGTTCCAGGACAATGAGCAGTTCTTC.

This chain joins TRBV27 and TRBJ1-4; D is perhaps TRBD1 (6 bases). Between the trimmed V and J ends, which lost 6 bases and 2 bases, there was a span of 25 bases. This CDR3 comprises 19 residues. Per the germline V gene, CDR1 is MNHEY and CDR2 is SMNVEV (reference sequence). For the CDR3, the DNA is TGTGCCAGCAGCCGAAGACCAGGGGCTGGGGGCGAGACTAATGAAAAACTGTTTTTT. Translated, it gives CASSRRPGAGGETNEKLFF.

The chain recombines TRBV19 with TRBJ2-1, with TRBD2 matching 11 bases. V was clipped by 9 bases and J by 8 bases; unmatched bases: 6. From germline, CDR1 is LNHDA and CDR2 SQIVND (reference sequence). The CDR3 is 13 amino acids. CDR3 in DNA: TGTGCCAGCCGGACTAGCGGGTCCTATGAGCAGTTCTTC. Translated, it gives CASRTSGSYEQFF.